The rows below give T cell receptor beta chains drawn from one sample of a study of T-cell reconstitution after alpha-beta-depleted transplantation in children. TCRdb re-called the PCR reads with MiXCR, one entry per CDR3 protein. Of 350,000 to 400,000 distinct CDR3 sequences listed, roughly 20% are singletons. Sample: PBMCs from the stem cell graft donor, taken from the stem cell graft. The receptors shown here come from a human donor who donated a stem cell graft to a child with acute myeloid leukemia. CDR3s include the opening cysteine and the closing phenylalanine or tryptophan. Each record gives: V gene, clone size, D gene, J gene, CDR3 protein, CDR3 DNA. A D gene is named only where the DNA matches it firmly. Clone sizes are given selectively: once, few, many, or a class where the clone is expanded.

>TRBV12-3/TRBV12-4|few|.|TRBJ2-1
CASSSPGVNRNEQFF
TGTGCCAGCAGTTCTCCGGGAGTAAATCGCAATGAGCAGTTCTTC
>TRBV28|.|.|TRBJ2-2
CASSSLVGIGGELFF
TGTGCCAGCAGTTCCCTTGTAGGAATTGGCGGGGAGCTGTTTTTT
>TRBV5-4|few|.|TRBJ2-5
CASSAAGSVETQYF
TGTGCCAGCAGCGCGGCGGGGTCGGTGGAGACCCAGTACTTC
>TRBV7-6|.|TRBD1|TRBJ2-1
CASSHPGQGIEFF
TGTGCCAGCAGCCATCCGGGACAGGGGATTGAGTTCTTC
>TRBV12-5|.|TRBD1|TRBJ2-7
CASGTTGFDYEQYF
TGTGCTAGTGGTACGACAGGGTTTGACTACGAGCAGTACTTC
>TRBV7-3|.|.|TRBJ2-7
CASSLLGMGEQYF
TGTGCCAGCAGCTTATTGGGAATGGGGGAGCAGTACTTC
>TRBV7-6|.|TRBD2|TRBJ2-7
CASSLEPLLAGASLYEQYF
TGTGCCAGCAGCTTAGAACCATTACTAGCGGGAGCCTCACTCTACGAGCAGTACTTC
>TRBV20-1|.|.|TRBJ1-6
CSAKGRGARNSPLHF
TGCAGTGCTAAAGGACGGGGGGCGCGAAATTCACCCCTCCACTTT
>TRBV12-3/TRBV12-4|few|.|TRBJ2-1
CASRPSGMGNEQFF
TGTGCCAGCAGACCATCAGGGATGGGGAATGAGCAGTTCTTC
>TRBV18|many|TRBD2|TRBJ2-7
CASSPGLAGSYEQYF
TGTGCCAGCTCACCCGGACTAGCGGGCTCCTACGAGCAGTACTTC
>TRBV5-1|few|.|TRBJ2-2
CASSSQGVANTGELFF
TGCGCCAGCAGCAGCCAGGGAGTCGCGAACACCGGGGAGCTGTTTTTT
>TRBV20-1|.|.|TRBJ1-1
CSARIGSYNTEAFF
TGCAGTGCTAGAATCGGCAGTTATAACACTGAAGCTTTCTTT
>TRBV20-1|.|.|TRBJ1-1
CSARRAGGIEAFF
TGCAGTGCTAGACGGGCGGGGGGTATTGAAGCTTTCTTT
>TRBV20-1|.|TRBD2|TRBJ2-4
CSATGLAGIKNIQYF
TGCAGTGCTACTGGACTAGCGGGGATCAAAAACATTCAGTACTTC
>TRBV20-1|once|.|TRBJ2-3
CSPAETDTDTQYF
TGCAGTCCCGCGGAGACTGACACAGATACGCAGTATTTT
>TRBV20-1|few|.|TRBJ2-1
CSAKRTINEQFF
TGCAGTGCTAAAAGGACTATCAATGAGCAGTTCTTC
>TRBV20-1|.|TRBD2|TRBJ2-7
CSARSRLAPLEQYF
TGCAGTGCTAGGTCAAGACTAGCCCCTCTCGAGCAGTACTTC
>TRBV4-1|few|.|TRBJ1-1
CASSLGAPRTEAFF
TGCGCCAGCAGCCTAGGGGCTCCGAGGACTGAAGCTTTCTTT
>TRBV13|.|TRBD2|TRBJ2-1
CASSRDYLGNEQFF
TGTGCCAGCAGCCGGGACTACCTAGGTAATGAGCAGTTCTTC
>TRBV28|.|.|TRBJ2-4
CASSDTGQIAKNIQYF
TGTGCCAGCAGTGACACCGGGCAAATAGCCAAAAACATTCAGTACTTC
>TRBV27|.|.|TRBJ2-3
CASGREGAADTQYF
TGTGCCAGCGGGCGTGAGGGCGCCGCAGATACGCAGTATTTT
>TRBV7-2|.|.|TRBJ2-1
CASSPNRPHEQFF
TGTGCCAGCAGCCCGAACAGGCCCCATGAGCAGTTCTTC
>TRBV28|.|.|TRBJ2-1
CASSSREQFF
TGTGCCAGCAGTTCTCGGGAGCAGTTCTTC
>TRBV20-1|once|.|TRBJ1-1
CSARDRRLTNTEAFF
TGCAGTGCTAGAGATCGGCGACTCACGAACACTGAAGCTTTCTTT
>TRBV11-2|.|.|TRBJ2-7
CASSFRGFEQYF
TGTGCCAGCAGCTTTCGTGGGTTCGAGCAGTACTTC
>TRBV24-1|many|TRBD1|TRBJ2-6
CATSGGTVHSGANVLTF
TGTGCCACCAGTGGAGGGACAGTTCACTCTGGGGCCAACGTCCTGACTTTC
>TRBV10-3|.|.|TRBJ2-3
CAISSRGTSTDTQYF
TGTGCCATCAGTAGCAGGGGGACTAGCACAGATACGCAGTATTTT
>TRBV4-3|.|TRBD1|TRBJ2-3
CASKEQGASVDTQYF
TGCGCCAGCAAGGAACAGGGGGCGAGTGTAGATACGCAGTATTTT
>TRBV7-8|.|TRBD1|TRBJ1-4
CASSLQDRGATNEKLFF
TGTGCCAGCAGCCTACAAGACAGGGGAGCAACTAATGAAAAACTGTTTTTT
>TRBV6-5|many|TRBD2|TRBJ2-1
CASSYGSGRARNEQFF
TGTGCCAGCAGTTACGGTAGCGGGAGGGCCAGAAATGAGCAGTTCTTC
>TRBV4-2|.|TRBD2|TRBJ2-2
CASSQAPGLAGGRGAGELFF
TGTGCCAGCAGCCAAGCCCCGGGACTAGCGGGAGGGCGCGGTGCCGGGGAGCTGTTTTTT
>TRBV20-1|few|TRBD2|TRBJ2-7
CSARAASGSLYEQYF
TGCAGTGCTAGGGCCGCTAGCGGGAGTCTGTACGAGCAGTACTTC
>TRBV5-1|.|TRBD1|TRBJ2-6
CASGIPWTGGFPGANVLTF
TGCGCCAGCGGGATTCCTTGGACAGGGGGCTTCCCTGGGGCCAACGTCCTGACTTTC
>TRBV27|.|.|TRBJ1-4
CASSLVGGENEKLFF
TGTGCCAGCAGTTTGGTCGGGGGCGAGAATGAAAAACTGTTTTTT
>TRBV12-3/TRBV12-4|.|TRBD2|TRBJ2-1
CASSLLGLAGYNEQFF
TGTGCCAGCAGTTTACTCGGACTAGCGGGATACAATGAGCAGTTCTTC
>TRBV5-6|.|.|TRBJ2-5
CASSFHLILGYQETQYF
TGTGCCAGCAGCTTTCACCTAATTCTTGGGTACCAAGAGACCCAGTACTTC
>TRBV20-1|.|TRBD2|TRBJ2-7
CSALTDSGSYEQYF
TGCAGTGCCCTTACCGATAGCGGGAGCTACGAGCAGTACTTC
>TRBV4-2|few|.|TRBJ1-3
CASSQVQVGYTIYF
TGTGCCAGCAGCCAAGTTCAGGTTGGGTACACCATATATTTT
>TRBV28|.|TRBD1|TRBJ2-1
CASSSGDSSNNEQFF
TGTGCCAGCAGTTCTGGGGACAGCTCGAACAATGAGCAGTTCTTC
>TRBV5-1|once|TRBD1|TRBJ1-3
CASSFGPTGRSGNTIYF
TGCGCCAGCAGCTTCGGACCGACAGGGCGCTCTGGAAACACCATATATTTT
>TRBV5-1|.|TRBD2|TRBJ2-7
CASSLLDWGGDEQYF
TGCGCCAGCAGCTTGTTAGACTGGGGAGGGGACGAGCAGTACTTC
>TRBV10-3|.|TRBD1|TRBJ1-2
CAISTTGTGGNYGYTF
TGTGCCATCAGTACCACCGGGACAGGGGGGAACTATGGCTACACCTTC
>TRBV27|.|TRBD1|TRBJ2-7
CASSNPGTALGEQYF
TGTGCCAGCAGCAACCCCGGGACAGCATTGGGCGAGCAGTACTTC
>TRBV29-1|.|.|TRBJ2-1
CSVPFDSLSYNEQFF
TGCAGCGTTCCCTTCGACTCACTCTCCTACAATGAGCAGTTCTTC
>TRBV4-2|medium-sized|TRBD2|TRBJ2-3
CASSQRLAGDTDTQYF
TGTGCCAGCAGCCAACGACTAGCGGGAGACACAGATACGCAGTATTTT
>TRBV12-3/TRBV12-4|many|TRBD1|TRBJ2-5
CASSLLGGKQTQYF
TGTGCCAGCAGTTTATTAGGGGGCAAACAGACCCAGTACTTC
>TRBV28|.|.|TRBJ2-5
CASSPGITETQYF
TGTGCCAGCAGTCCCGGGATTACGGAGACCCAGTACTTC
>TRBV6-5|.|.|TRBJ1-1
CASSYLGSTEAFF
TGTGCCAGCAGTTACTTAGGGAGTACTGAAGCTTTCTTT
>TRBV12-3/TRBV12-4|.|TRBD1|TRBJ1-1
CASSPGTGGEAFF
TGTGCCAGCAGTCCGGGGACAGGAGGTGAAGCTTTCTTT
>TRBV12-3/TRBV12-4|.|.|TRBJ2-5
CASSLVAGTQETQYF
TGTGCCAGCAGTTTGGTGGCAGGAACCCAAGAGACCCAGTACTTC
>TRBV5-1|.|.|TRBJ2-1
CASSIQGFEQFF
TGCGCCAGCAGCATACAGGGCTTTGAGCAGTTCTTC
>TRBV15|.|.|TRBJ2-7
CATSIQGSYEQYF
TGTGCCACCAGCATTCAGGGGTCCTACGAGCAGTACTTC
>TRBV21-1|.|.|TRBJ2-7
CASSKSSGREYEQYF
TGTGCCAGCAGCAAGTCTAGCGGGAGAGAATACGAGCAGTACTTC
>TRBV11-2|few|.|TRBJ2-3
CASSPNGLATDTQYF
TGTGCCAGCAGCCCCAACGGTCTAGCAACAGATACGCAGTATTTT
>TRBV25-1|many|.|TRBJ2-1
CASSARLASWSYNEQFF
TGTGCCAGCAGTGCCCGCCTAGCGTCATGGTCCTACAATGAGCAGTTCTTC
>TRBV29-1|many|TRBD2|TRBJ2-1
CSVEDQGGRSVYNEQFF
TGCAGCGTTGAAGATCAGGGCGGGAGATCGGTCTACAATGAGCAGTTCTTC
>TRBV20-1|few|.|TRBJ1-1
CSARGLRYTEAFF
TGCAGTGCTAGAGGTTTGCGTTACACTGAAGCTTTCTTT